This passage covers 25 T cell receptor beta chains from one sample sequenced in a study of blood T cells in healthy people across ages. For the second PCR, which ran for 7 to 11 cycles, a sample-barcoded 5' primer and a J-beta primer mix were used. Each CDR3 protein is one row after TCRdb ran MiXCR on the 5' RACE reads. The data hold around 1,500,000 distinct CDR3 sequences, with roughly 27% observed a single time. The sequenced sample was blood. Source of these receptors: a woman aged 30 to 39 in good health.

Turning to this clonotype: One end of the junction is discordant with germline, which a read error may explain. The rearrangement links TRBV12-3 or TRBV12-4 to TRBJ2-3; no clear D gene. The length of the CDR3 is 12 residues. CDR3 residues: CASRARTDVQYF. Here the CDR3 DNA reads TGTGCCAGCAGAGCGCGCACAGATGTGCAGTATTTC.

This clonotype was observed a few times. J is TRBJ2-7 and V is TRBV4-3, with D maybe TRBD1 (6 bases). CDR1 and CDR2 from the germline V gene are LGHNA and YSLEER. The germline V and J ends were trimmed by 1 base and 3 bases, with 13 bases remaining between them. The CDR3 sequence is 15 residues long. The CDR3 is CASSQGTETIYEQYF. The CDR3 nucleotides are TGCGCCAGCAGCCAAGGGACAGAGACAATCTACGAGCAGTACTTC.

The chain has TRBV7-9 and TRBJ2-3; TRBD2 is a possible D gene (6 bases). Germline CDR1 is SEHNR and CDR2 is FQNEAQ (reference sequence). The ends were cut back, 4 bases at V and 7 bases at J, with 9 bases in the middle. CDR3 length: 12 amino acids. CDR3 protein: CASSSGLYTQYF. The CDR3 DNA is TGTGCCAGCAGCTCGGGACTTTATACGCAGTATTTT.

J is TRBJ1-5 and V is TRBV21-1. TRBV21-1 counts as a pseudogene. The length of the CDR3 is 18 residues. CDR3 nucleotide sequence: TGTGCCAGCAGCAAAGAGGGTGCCAGAACAGACAGCAATCAGCCCCAGCATTTT. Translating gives CASSKEGARTDSNQPQHF.

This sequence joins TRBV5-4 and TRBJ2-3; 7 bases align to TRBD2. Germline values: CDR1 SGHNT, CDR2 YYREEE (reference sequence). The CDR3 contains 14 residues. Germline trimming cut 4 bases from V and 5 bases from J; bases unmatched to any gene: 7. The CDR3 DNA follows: TGTGCCAGCAGCGGGCGGGGGTCTCGAGATACGCAGTATTTT. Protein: CASSGRGSRDTQYF.

This CDR3 is CASVRRSTDTQYF. The CDR3 nucleotides read TGTGCCAGCGTTAGAAGGTCCACAGATACGCAGTATTTT. This rearrangement joins TRBV7-9 to TRBJ2-3; D is uncertain. This CDR3 has 13 amino acids. The germline gives CDR1 SEHNR, CDR2 FQNEAQ (reference sequence). V was pared by 8 bases and J by 2 bases, with 11 bases between.

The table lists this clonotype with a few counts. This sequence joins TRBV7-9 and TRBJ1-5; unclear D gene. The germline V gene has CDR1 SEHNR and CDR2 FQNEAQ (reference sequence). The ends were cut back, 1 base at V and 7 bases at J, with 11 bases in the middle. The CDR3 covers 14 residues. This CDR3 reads CASSLGGNTQPQHF. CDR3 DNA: TGTGCCAGCAGCTTAGGGGGAAATACGCAGCCCCAGCATTTT.

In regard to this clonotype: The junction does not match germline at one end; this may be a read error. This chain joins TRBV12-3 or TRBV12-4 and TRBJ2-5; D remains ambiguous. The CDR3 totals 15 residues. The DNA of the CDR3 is TGTGCCCGCAGCACCGGGCTCGGGTACCAAGAGACCCAGTACTTC. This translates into CARSTGLGYQETQYF.

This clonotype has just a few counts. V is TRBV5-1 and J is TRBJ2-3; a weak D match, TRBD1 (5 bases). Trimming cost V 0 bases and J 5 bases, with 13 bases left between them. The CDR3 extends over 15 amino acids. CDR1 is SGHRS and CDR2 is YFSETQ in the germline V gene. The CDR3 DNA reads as TGCGCCAGCAGCTTGGTGACAGAGGCAGGAGATACGCAGTATTTT. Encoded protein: CASSLVTEAGDTQYF. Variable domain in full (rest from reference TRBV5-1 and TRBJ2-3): KAGVTQTPRYLIKTRGQQVTLSCSPISGHRSVSWYQQTPGQGLQFLFEYFSETQRNKGNFPGRFSGRQFSNSRSEMNVSTLELGDSALYLCASSLVTEAGDTQYFGPGTRLTVL.

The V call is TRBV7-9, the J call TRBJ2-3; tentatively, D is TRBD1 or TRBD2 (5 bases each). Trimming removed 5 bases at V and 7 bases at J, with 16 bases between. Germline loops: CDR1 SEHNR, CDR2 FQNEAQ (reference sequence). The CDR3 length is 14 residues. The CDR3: CASSLGVTGYTQYF. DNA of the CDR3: TGTGCCAGCAGCCTGGGGGTAACCGGATATACGCAGTATTTT.

CDR3 nucleotide sequence: TGTGCCAGCGGAAGTTCAGCGGGTGGAACCGGGGAGCTGTTTTTT. It translates to CASGSSAGGTGELFF. The chain recombines TRBV6-5 with TRBJ2-2; D perhaps matches TRBD2 (6 bases). Germline loops: CDR1 MNHEY, CDR2 SVGAGI. The CDR3 length is 15 residues. Trimming left V 8 bases short and J 5 bases short, with 18 bases between.

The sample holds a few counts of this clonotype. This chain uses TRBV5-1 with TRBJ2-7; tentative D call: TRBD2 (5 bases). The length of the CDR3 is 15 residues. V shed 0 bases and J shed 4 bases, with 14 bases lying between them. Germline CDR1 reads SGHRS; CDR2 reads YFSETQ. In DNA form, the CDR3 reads TGCGCCAGCAGCTTGGACGGGGAGAACGGGTACGAGCAGTACTTC. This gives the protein CASSLDGENGYEQYF.

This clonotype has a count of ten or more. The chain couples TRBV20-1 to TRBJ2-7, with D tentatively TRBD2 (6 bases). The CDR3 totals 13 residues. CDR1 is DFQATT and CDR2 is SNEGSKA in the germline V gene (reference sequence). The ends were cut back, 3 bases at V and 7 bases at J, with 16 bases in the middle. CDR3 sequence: CSASRRLEREQYF. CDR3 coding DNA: TGCAGTGCTAGCCGCCGACTAGAAAGGGAGCAGTACTTC.

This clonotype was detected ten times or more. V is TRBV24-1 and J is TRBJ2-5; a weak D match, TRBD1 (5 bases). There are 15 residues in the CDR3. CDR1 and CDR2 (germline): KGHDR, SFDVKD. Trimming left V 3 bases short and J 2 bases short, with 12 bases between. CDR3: CATSDGSRAQETQYF. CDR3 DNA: TGTGCCACCAGTGATGGCTCCAGGGCACAAGAGACCCAGTACTTC.

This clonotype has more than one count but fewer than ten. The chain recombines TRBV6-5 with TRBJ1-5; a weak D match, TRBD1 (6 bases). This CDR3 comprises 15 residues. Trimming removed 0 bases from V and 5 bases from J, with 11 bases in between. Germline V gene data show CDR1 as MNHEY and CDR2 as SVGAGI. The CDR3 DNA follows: TGTGCCAGCAGTTACTCCCGGGACACCGATCAGCCCCAGCATTTT. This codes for CASSYSRDTDQPQHF.

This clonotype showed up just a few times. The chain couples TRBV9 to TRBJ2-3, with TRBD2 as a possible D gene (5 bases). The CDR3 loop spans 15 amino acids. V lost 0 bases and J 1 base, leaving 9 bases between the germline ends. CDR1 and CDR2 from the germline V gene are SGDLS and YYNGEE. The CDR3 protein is CASSVGGWGTDTQYF. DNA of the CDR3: TGTGCCAGCAGCGTAGGAGGGTGGGGCACAGATACGCAGTATTTT.

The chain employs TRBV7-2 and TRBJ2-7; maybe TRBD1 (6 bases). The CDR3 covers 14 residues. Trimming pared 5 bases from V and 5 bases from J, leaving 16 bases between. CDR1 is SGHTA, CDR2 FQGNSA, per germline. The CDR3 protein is CASSRTPGENEQYF. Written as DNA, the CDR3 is TGTGCCAGCAGCAGAACCCCAGGGGAGAACGAGCAGTACTTC.

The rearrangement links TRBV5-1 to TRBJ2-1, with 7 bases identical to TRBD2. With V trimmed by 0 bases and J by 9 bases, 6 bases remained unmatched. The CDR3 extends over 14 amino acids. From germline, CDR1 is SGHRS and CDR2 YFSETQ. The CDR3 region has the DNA TGCGCCAGCAGCTTGGAGGCGACTAGCACTGAGCAGTTCTTC. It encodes CASSLEATSTEQFF.

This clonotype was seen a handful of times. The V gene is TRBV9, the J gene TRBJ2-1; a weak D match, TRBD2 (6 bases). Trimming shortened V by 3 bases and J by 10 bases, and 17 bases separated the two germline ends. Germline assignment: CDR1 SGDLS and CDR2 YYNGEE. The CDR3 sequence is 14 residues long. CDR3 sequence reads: CASSGTPSDWEQFF. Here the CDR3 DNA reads TGTGCCAGCAGCGGAACACCTAGCGACTGGGAGCAGTTCTTC. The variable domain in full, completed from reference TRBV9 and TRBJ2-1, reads DSGVTQTPKHLITATGQRVTLRCSPRSGDLSVYWYQQSLDQGLQFLIQYYNGEERAKGNILERFSAQQFPDLHSELNLSSLELGDSALYFCASSGTPSDWEQFFGPGTRLTVL.

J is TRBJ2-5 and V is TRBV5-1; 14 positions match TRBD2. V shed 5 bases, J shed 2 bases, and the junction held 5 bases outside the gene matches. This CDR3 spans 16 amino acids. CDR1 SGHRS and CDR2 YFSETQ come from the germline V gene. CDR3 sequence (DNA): TGCGCCAGCAGATACGGGACTAGCGGGAGACAAGAGACCCAGTACTTC. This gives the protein CASRYGTSGRQETQYF.

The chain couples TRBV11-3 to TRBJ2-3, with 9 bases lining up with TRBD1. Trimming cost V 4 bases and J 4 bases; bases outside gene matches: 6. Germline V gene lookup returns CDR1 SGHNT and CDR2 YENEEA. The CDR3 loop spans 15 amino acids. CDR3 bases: TGTGCCAGCAGCTCAGGACAGGGGTTTTCAGATACGCAGTATTTT. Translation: CASSSGQGFSDTQYF.

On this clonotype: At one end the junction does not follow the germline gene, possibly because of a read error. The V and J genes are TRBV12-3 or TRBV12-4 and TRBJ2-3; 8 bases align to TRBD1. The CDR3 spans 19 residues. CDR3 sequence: CASSFFGIGWDRRTDMQYF. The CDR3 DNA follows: TGTGCCAGCAGTTTCTTTGGGATAGGTTGGGACAGGCGGACAGATATGCAGTATTTT.

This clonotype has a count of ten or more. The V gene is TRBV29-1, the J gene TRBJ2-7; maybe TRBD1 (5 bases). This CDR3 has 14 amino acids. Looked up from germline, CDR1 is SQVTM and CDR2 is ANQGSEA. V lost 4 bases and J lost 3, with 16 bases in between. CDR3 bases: TGCAGCGTTGCCGACAGCACCACCAACTACGAGCAGTACTTC. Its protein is CSVADSTTNYEQYF.

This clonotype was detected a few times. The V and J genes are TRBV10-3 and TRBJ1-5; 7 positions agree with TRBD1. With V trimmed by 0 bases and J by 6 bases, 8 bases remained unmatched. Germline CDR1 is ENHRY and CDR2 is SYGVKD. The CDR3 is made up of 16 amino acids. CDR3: CAISESKTGMGQPQHF. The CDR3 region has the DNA TGTGCCATCAGTGAGTCGAAGACAGGGATGGGTCAGCCCCAGCATTTT.

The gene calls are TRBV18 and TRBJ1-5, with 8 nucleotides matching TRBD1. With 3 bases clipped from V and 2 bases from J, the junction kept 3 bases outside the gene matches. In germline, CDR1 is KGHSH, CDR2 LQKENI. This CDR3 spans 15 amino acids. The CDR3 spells CASSPGQVGNQPQHF. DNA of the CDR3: TGTGCCAGCTCACCGGGACAGGTCGGCAATCAGCCCCAGCATTTT.